This TCR beta chain was captured in a study of blood T cell repertoires in COVID-19. The CDR3 runs 15 residues. Trimming left V 1 base short and J 2 bases short, with 12 bases between. CDR1 is SGHAT, CDR2 FQNNGV, per germline. The repertoire was sequenced with immunoSEQ multiplex PCR; TCRdb's copy has only in-frame clones and lacks some. Here the sample spans around 41,000 clones, about 85% being singletons. Material for sequencing was peripheral blood. The chain joins TRBV11-2 to TRBJ2-7; D gene unclear. This receptor was obtained from a human donor in a cohort sampled during active COVID-19. CDR3 amino acids: CASSLAVVPTYEQYF. CDR3 nucleotide sequence: TGTGCCAGCAGCTTAGCGGTGGTTCCCACCTACGAGCAGTACTTC.